Below, 25 T cell receptor beta chains from the same sample are listed, as sequenced in a study of blood T cell repertoires in COVID-19. Sequencing used immunoSEQ multiplex PCR; TCRdb keeps in-frame clones, though not all of them. The sample shows 410,000 or so clones, approximately 89% of them seen only once. The source material was peripheral blood. These TCRs come from a middle-aged woman with COVID-19, enrolled during active disease.

The gene calls are TRBV30 and TRBJ2-1; 10 bases match TRBD2. The V and J ends lost 2 bases and 7 bases, in that order; junction bases with no gene match: 8. Germline CDR1 reads GTSNPN; CDR2 reads SVGIG (reference sequence). The CDR3 spans 15 residues. The CDR3 region is CAWSNEEREGNEQFF. CDR3 DNA sequence: TGTGCCTGGAGTAACGAGGAGCGGGAGGGGAATGAGCAGTTCTTC.

The genes are TRBV27 and TRBJ1-4; 9 bases line up with TRBD1. Trimming cost V 8 bases and J 4 bases; bases outside gene matches: 11. This CDR3 contains 16 residues. Per the germline V gene, CDR1 is MNHEY and CDR2 is SMNVEV (reference sequence). Written as DNA, the CDR3 is TGTGCCAGCCGTCCGGGACAGGGAAGCTTTAATGAAAAACTGTTTTTT. Its protein product is CASRPGQGSFNEKLFF. The variable domain in full, with the rest retrieved from reference TRBV27 and TRBJ1-4, is EAQVTQNPRYLITVTGKKLTVTCSQNMNHEYMSWYRQDPGLGLRQIYYSMNVEVTDKGDVPEGYKVSRKEKRNFPLILESPSPNQTSLYFCASRPGQGSFNEKLFFGSGTQLSVL.

This sequence joins TRBV30 and TRBJ1-1, with D unresolved. Trimming shortened V by 3 bases and J by 4 bases, and 12 bases separated the two germline ends. The germline V gene encodes CDR1 GTSNPN and CDR2 SVGIG (reference sequence). This CDR3 has 13 residues. CDR3 nucleotide sequence: TGTGCCTGGAGCCGCGAGAATCCCACTGAAGCTTTCTTT. Protein: CAWSRENPTEAFF.

The gene calls are TRBV29-1 and TRBJ1-1, with 8 bases identical to TRBD1. This CDR3 is 13 amino acids long. Germline-derived CDR1 and CDR2 are SQVTM and ANQGSEA. V dropped 3 bases and J dropped 1; count of bases not matched to a gene: 1. CDR3 amino acids: CSVDRGRNTEAFF. The CDR3 bases are TGCAGCGTTGACAGGGGGCGGAACACTGAAGCTTTCTTT.

The J gene is TRBJ2-7, the V gene TRBV13; 9 nucleotides match TRBD2. CDR1 and CDR2 (germline): PRHDT, FYEKMQ (reference sequence). The CDR3 spans 14 residues. J gave up 3 bases and V 5 bases, and 5 bases lay outside the gene matches. The chain's CDR3 is CASSPPAGGYEQYF. The CDR3 coding sequence is TGTGCCAGCAGCCCCCCAGCGGGGGGCTACGAGCAGTACTTC.

The rearrangement links TRBV10-1 to TRBJ2-1, with TRBD2 matching 13 bases. Germline values: CDR1 WNHNN, CDR2 SYGVQD (reference sequence). The CDR3 is made up of 14 amino acids. V gave up 4 bases and J gave up 9 bases; unmatched junction bases: 3. The CDR3 spells CASSGTSGSGEQFF. Here the CDR3 DNA reads TGCGCCAGCAGTGGGACTAGCGGGAGCGGTGAGCAGTTCTTC.

This rearrangement joins TRBV29-1 to TRBJ2-7; 10 nucleotides match TRBD2. CDR3 length equals 15 residues. Germline V gene lookup returns CDR1 SQVTM and CDR2 ANQGSEA. J gave up 1 base and V 6 bases, and 9 bases lay outside the gene matches. CDR3 protein: CSVLALAGVSYEQYF. The CDR3 region has the DNA TGCAGCGTGCTCGCTCTAGCGGGAGTGTCCTACGAGCAGTACTTC.

J is TRBJ2-3 and V is TRBV5-6; a weak D match, TRBD1 (5 bases). There are 18 residues in the CDR3. Deletions cut 3 bases from V and 3 bases from J, with 23 bases between. Germline V gives CDR1 SGHDT, CDR2 YYEEEE. The CDR3 protein is CASSYAEGVGLQTDTQYF. CDR3 in DNA: TGTGCCAGCAGCTATGCTGAAGGGGTGGGATTGCAAACAGATACGCAGTATTTT.

Details on this clone: Other DNA sequences in the sample encode the same CDR3. The J gene is TRBJ2-7, the V gene TRBV5-4; a weak D match, TRBD2 (6 bases). This CDR3 is 13 amino acids long. With 3 bases removed from V and 5 bases from J, the gap between germline ends came to 12 bases. CDR1 is SGHNT and CDR2 is YYREEE in the germline V gene (reference sequence). For the CDR3, the DNA is TGTGCCAGCAGCTCCCGCGGCGGGGACGAGCAGTACTTC. Amino acid sequence: CASSSRGGDEQYF.

The chain combines TRBV18 with TRBJ2-5; perhaps TRBD2 as D (5 bases). Germline CDR1 KGHSH, CDR2 LQKENI. Trimming shortened V by 8 bases and J by 5 bases, and 24 bases separated the two germline ends. The CDR3 totals 16 residues. The CDR3 region has the DNA TGTGCCAGCACCCCCTACCAGCGGCAGATCGGTGAGACCCAGTACTTC. Translating gives CASTPYQRQIGETQYF.

The J gene is TRBJ1-2, the V gene TRBV6-5, with 7 nucleotides matching TRBD1. The J segment lost 3 bases and the V segment lost 5 bases, leaving 9 bases of the junction unmatched. The CDR3 sequence is 15 residues long. Germline V gene lookup returns CDR1 MNHEY and CDR2 SVGAGI. CDR3 loop: CASSIQPGTDYGYTF. In DNA form, the CDR3 reads TGTGCCAGCAGTATCCAGCCCGGGACAGACTATGGCTACACCTTC.

The genes are TRBV23-1 and TRBJ2-7; 7 nucleotides line up with TRBD1. TRBV23-1 is labeled an ORF, and its function is uncertain. With V trimmed by 7 bases and J by 2 bases, 11 bases remained unmatched. This CDR3 is 15 amino acids long. The CDR3 protein is CASNRLRTGPYEQYF. As DNA, the CDR3 is TGCGCCAGCAATAGGTTAAGGACAGGACCCTACGAGCAGTACTTC.

The V and J genes are TRBV14 and TRBJ2-1, with a weak D call TRBD1 (6 bases). Deletions cut 1 base from V and 1 base from J, with 11 bases between. Germline CDR1 and CDR2: SGHDN and FVKESK. The CDR3 spans 16 residues. CDR3 residues: CASSQVGGISYNEQFF. DNA for the CDR3: TGTGCCAGCAGCCAAGTAGGGGGTATTTCCTACAATGAGCAGTTCTTC.

The genes are TRBV15 and TRBJ1-5; tentatively, D is TRBD1 (5 bases). V lost 1 base to trimming and J lost 0 bases, with 13 bases between them. Germline CDR1 is LNHNV and CDR2 is YYDKDF (reference sequence). The CDR3 contains 17 residues. The CDR3 loop reads CATSRGVGGTSNQPQHF. The CDR3 DNA is TGTGCCACCAGCAGAGGAGTGGGGGGGACTAGCAATCAGCCCCAGCATTTT.

This chain links TRBV6-2 or TRBV6-3 with TRBJ1-1; D call uncertain. The CDR3 is 11 amino acids. V was shortened by 5 bases and J by 6 bases, with 7 bases between the two germline ends. From germline, CDR1 is MNHEY and CDR2 SVGEGT. The CDR3 bases are TGTGCCAGCAGTCAAACGGCTGAAGCTTTCTTT. Its translation is CASSQTAEAFF.

This sequence joins TRBV6-5 and TRBJ1-3; no firm D call. Deletions cut 0 bases from V and 0 bases from J, with 6 bases between. The germline V gene has CDR1 MNHEY and CDR2 SVGAGI. This CDR3 has 15 amino acids. The CDR3 DNA reads as TGTGCCAGCAGTTACTCGGAGGGCTCTGGAAACACCATATATTTT. Translating gives CASSYSEGSGNTIYF.

This clone has just one count. The rearrangement links TRBV27 to TRBJ1-1; tentative D call: TRBD1 (6 bases). The germline V gene encodes CDR1 MNHEY and CDR2 SMNVEV (reference sequence). V lost 2 bases and J 9 bases, leaving 13 bases between the germline ends. CDR3 length: 13 residues. The CDR3 here is CASSLHRDRKAFF. Written as DNA, the CDR3 is TGTGCCAGCAGTTTACACAGGGACCGTAAAGCTTTCTTT.

The chain couples TRBV28 to TRBJ2-2; the D is unclear. V lost 3 bases, J lost 3 bases, and 8 bases lay in between. Germline assignment: CDR1 MDHEN and CDR2 SYDVKM. This CDR3 contains 14 residues. CDR3 residues: CASSFGQYTGELFF. For the CDR3, the DNA is TGTGCCAGCAGTTTTGGGCAATACACCGGGGAGCTGTTTTTT.

The rearrangement links TRBV18 to TRBJ1-1, with D uncertain. The CDR3 consists of 16 residues. V shed 6 bases and J shed 4 bases, with 21 bases lying between them. Germline CDR1 and CDR2: KGHSH and LQKENI. In nucleotides, the CDR3 is TGTGCCAGCTCTCCGAGCTCTAAGGAGGATGGCACTGAAGCTTTCTTT. The encoded protein is CASSPSSKEDGTEAFF.

This clone is a singleton in its sample. This chain links TRBV7-2 with TRBJ1-5; 7 nucleotides match TRBD1. J was trimmed by 4 bases and V by 5 bases; bases with no gene match: 8. Germline loops: CDR1 SGHTA, CDR2 FQGNSA. The CDR3 sequence is 15 residues long. The CDR3 loop is CASSPDRVRNQPQHF. CDR3 bases: TGTGCCAGCAGCCCTGACAGGGTGAGGAATCAGCCCCAGCATTTT.

This clone was seen a single time. The chain combines TRBV5-5 with TRBJ1-1; D unresolved. Germline V gene data show CDR1 as SGHKS and CDR2 as YYEKEE (reference sequence). The V end was cut by 0 bases, the J end by 3 bases, with 9 bases between. The CDR3 is 14 amino acids. Written as DNA, the CDR3 is TGTGCCAGCAGCTTGGGAGGGCGGTACACTGAAGCTTTCTTT. Translated: CASSLGGRYTEAFF.

The chain employs TRBV10-3 and TRBJ1-2; the match to TRBD1 covers 8 bases. The ends lost 10 bases at V and 4 bases at J; junction bases unmatched: 14. The V gene's germline CDR1 is ENHRY and CDR2 SYGVKD. The CDR3 runs to 15 residues. CDR3 DNA sequence: TGTGCCACCGGGCGGGGGACAGGAGAGAGCTATGGCTACACCTTC. Translated, it gives CATGRGTGESYGYTF.

This rearrangement joins TRBV3-1 (or the pseudogene TRBV3-2) to TRBJ1-3, with 7 bases that match TRBD1. This CDR3 is built from 14 residues. Germline V gene sequence: CDR1 LGHDT, CDR2 YNNKEL (reference sequence). After removal of 6 bases from V and 2 bases from J, the junction contained 4 bases not matched to a gene. CDR3 in DNA: TGTGCCAGCAGTAAGACAGGGCCTGGAAACACCATATATTTT. Translating gives CASSKTGPGNTIYF.

This chain connects TRBV6-4 to TRBJ1-1, with TRBD1 identical over 8 bases. The CDR3 sequence is 12 residues long. With 8 bases clipped from V and 6 bases from J, the junction kept 5 bases outside the gene matches. The germline gives CDR1 MRHNA, CDR2 SNTAGT. The CDR3 loop reads CASPQGGSEAFF. CDR3 in DNA: TGTGCCAGCCCACAGGGGGGCTCTGAAGCTTTCTTT.

The count of this clone is one. The CDR3 spells CASSLNRGYQPQHF. Written as DNA, the CDR3 is TGCGCCAGCAGCCTAAACAGGGGGTATCAGCCCCAGCATTTT. The chain couples TRBV4-1 to TRBJ1-5, with TRBD1 identical over 8 bases. With V trimmed by 4 bases and J by 5 bases, 4 bases remained unmatched. The length of the CDR3 is 14 residues. The germline CDR1 and CDR2 sequences are MGHRA and YSYEKL.